This TCR beta chain was captured in a study of blood T cell repertoires in COVID-19. Looking at the study overall: Donors in the United States, Italy and Spain gave samples during acute or convalescent COVID-19. The cDNA or gDNA used as material had been derived from T cells, B-cell-depleted T cells, or PBMCs.

Between the trimmed V and J ends, which lost 3 bases and 4 bases, there was a span of 18 bases. CDR3 length: 16 amino acids. Germline values: CDR1 MNHEY, CDR2 SVGEGT. Authors' analysis steps: Reference gene primers were amplified, and this amplification served to estimate nucleated cell counts. Measured with immunoSEQ multiplex PCR; TCRdb has only the in-frame clones, and not every one. The V and J calls and the clone size are those of that table, but D and trimming were determined from the DNA. The sample yields 150,000 to 200,000 clones, around four fifths seen once. This TCR was sampled from a human donor in a cohort sampled during active COVID-19. The sequenced sample was peripheral blood. The chain joins TRBV6-2 or TRBV6-3 to TRBJ1-2, with D possibly matching TRBD1 (5 bases). The CDR3 reads CASSYGPDKAVYGYTF. For the CDR3, the DNA is TGTGCCAGCAGTTATGGACCGGACAAGGCGGTCTATGGCTACACCTTC.